Shown below are 15 T cell receptor beta chains from a single sample sequenced in a study of T cell changes during pregnancy in multiple sclerosis. TCRdb's table, derived via immunoSEQ multiplex PCR, lists solely in-frame clones and lacks some. The sample yields tens of thousands of clones, approximately 90% seen once. The input for sequencing was peripheral blood, taken before pregnancy. These receptors all stem from a female donor with multiple sclerosis, enrolled in a pregnancy study.

This rearrangement joins TRBV18 to TRBJ1-4, with TRBD1 matching over 7 bases. CDR1 is KGHSH and CDR2 is LQKENI in the germline V gene. The CDR3 sequence is 16 residues long. V trimming: 4 bases; J trimming: 3 bases; junction bases outside the gene matches: 8. This CDR3 reads CASSQSRGSANEKLFF. The CDR3 coding sequence is TGTGCCAGCTCACAATCCAGGGGGTCAGCTAATGAAAAACTGTTTTTT.

V gene TRBV6-6 combines with J gene TRBJ2-3; D gene uncertain. CDR3 size: 11 residues. Germline V lookup: CDR1 MNHNY, CDR2 SVGAGI (reference sequence). V lost 6 bases and J 6 bases, leaving 7 bases between the germline ends. The CDR3 loop reads CASSQADTQYF. CDR3 nucleotide sequence: TGTGCCAGCAGCCAAGCGGATACGCAGTATTTT.

This clone has just a few counts. The chain employs TRBV10-3 and TRBJ1-1; no clear D gene. With 4 bases removed from V and 4 bases from J, the gap between germline ends came to 13 bases. CDR1 is ENHRY, CDR2 SYGVKD, per germline. The CDR3 totals 14 residues. Here the CDR3 reads CAISGREGGTEAFF. CDR3 in DNA: TGTGCCATCAGTGGTAGAGAAGGAGGCACTGAAGCTTTCTTT.

The genes are TRBV2 and TRBJ2-1, with unresolved D. This CDR3 contains 16 residues. In germline, CDR1 is SNHLY, CDR2 FYNNEI. V dropped 3 bases and J dropped 0 bases, with 12 bases sitting between them. CDR3 bases: TGTGCCAGCAGTGATTTCGTATTGAGCTCCTACAATGAGCAGTTCTTC. Its translation: CASSDFVLSSYNEQFF.

This clone has a single count. This sequence joins TRBV9 and TRBJ1-2; 7 bases are shared with TRBD1. Per germline, CDR1 SGDLS and CDR2 YYNGEE. This CDR3 has 15 amino acids. After removal of 3 bases from V and 2 bases from J, the junction contained 7 bases not matched to a gene. CDR3: CASSAGGGQNYGYTF. The CDR3 DNA reads TGTGCCAGCAGCGCGGGGGGGGGACAGAACTATGGCTACACCTTC.

The V gene is TRBV4-1, the J gene TRBJ2-1, with D perhaps matching TRBD1 (8 bases). V lost 4 bases and J lost 10, with 20 bases in between. Germline CDR1 and CDR2: MGHRA and YSYEKL. The CDR3 length is 15 residues. CDR3 sequence reads: CASSPGGTGLWEQFF. The CDR3, as DNA: TGCGCCAGCAGCCCCGGGGGGACAGGCCTTTGGGAGCAGTTCTTC.

CDR3 coding DNA: TGTGCCGCCTCAGGAAGGTCCTACAATGAGCAGTTCTTC. Translating gives CAASGRSYNEQFF. The chain links TRBV28 to TRBJ2-1; no definite D call. The CDR3 is 13 amino acids. Germline CDR1 and CDR2: MDHEN and SYDVKM. Trimming removed 11 bases at V and 1 base at J, with 12 bases between.

This clone was recorded once. The chain's CDR3 is CASSLTPGQGARGYTF. The CDR3, as DNA: TGTGCCAGCAGCTTAACCCCCGGACAGGGGGCGAGGGGCTACACCTTC. The chain combines TRBV7-3 with TRBJ1-2; 11 nucleotides align to TRBD1. V shed 0 bases, J shed 8 bases, and the junction held 8 bases outside the gene matches. Germline V gene lookup returns CDR1 SGHTA and CDR2 FQGTGA. The CDR3 spans 16 residues.

J is TRBJ1-4 and V is TRBV4-2, with a possible D match to TRBD1 (5 bases). The CDR3 is made up of 15 amino acids. The ends were cut back, 0 bases at V and 8 bases at J, with 13 bases in the middle. The germline CDR1 and CDR2 sequences are LGHNA and YNFKEQ. The CDR3 protein is CASSQDNQGREKLFF. The CDR3 DNA reads as TGTGCCAGCAGCCAAGATAATCAGGGCAGGGAAAAACTGTTTTTT.

The sample holds one count of this clone. The gene calls are TRBV11-3 and TRBJ2-1, with TRBD2 identical over 10 bases. The CDR3 length is 16 residues. V lost 5 bases, J lost 7 bases, and 11 bases stayed unmatched. Germline V gene lookup returns CDR1 SGHNT and CDR2 YENEEA. The CDR3 loop reads CASSPGAGGGRNEQFF. The CDR3 region has the DNA TGTGCCAGCAGCCCCGGAGCGGGGGGGGGTAGAAATGAGCAGTTCTTC.

In its sample, this clone was seen once. The rearrangement links TRBV5-1 to TRBJ1-2, with 10 bases fitting TRBD1. The CDR3 runs 13 residues. Per germline, CDR1 SGHRS and CDR2 YFSETQ. J gave up 6 bases and V 4 bases, and 3 bases lay outside the gene matches. The CDR3 DNA reads TGCGCCAGCAGCCAGGGACAGGGGAATGGCTACACCTTC. Translated, it gives CASSQGQGNGYTF. Full variable domain (missing parts from reference TRBV5-1 and TRBJ1-2): KAGVTQTPRYLIKTRGQQVTLSCSPISGHRSVSWYQQTPGQGLQFLFEYFSETQRNKGNFPGRFSGRQFSNSRSEMNVSTLELGDSALYLCASSQGQGNGYTFGSGTRLTVV.

The chain is built from TRBV7-2 and TRBJ2-5; a possible D gene is TRBD1 (6 bases). The germline gives CDR1 SGHTA, CDR2 FQGNSA. The ends were cut back, 5 bases at V and 4 bases at J, with 17 bases in the middle. The CDR3 is made up of 15 amino acids. CDR3 sequence reads: CASSPITGLGETQYF. Here the CDR3 DNA reads TGTGCCAGCAGCCCTATCACAGGGCTGGGAGAGACCCAGTACTTC.

The J gene is TRBJ2-1, the V gene TRBV7-6; D ambiguous. Trimming removed 5 bases at V and 1 base at J, with 12 bases between. Germline CDR1 reads SGHVS; CDR2 reads FNYEAQ. The CDR3 extends over 15 amino acids. CDR3 residues: CASSPNSRSYNEQFF. The CDR3 DNA is TGTGCCAGCAGCCCCAACAGCAGATCCTACAATGAGCAGTTCTTC.

This clone was counted a single time. The rearrangement links TRBV28 to TRBJ2-5; a possible D gene is TRBD2 (5 bases). Germline loops: CDR1 MDHEN, CDR2 SYDVKM. There are 15 residues in the CDR3. The germline V and J ends were trimmed by 5 bases and 4 bases, with 17 bases remaining between them. CDR3 sequence: CASSPPRAGVETQYF. The CDR3 nucleotides are TGTGCCAGCAGTCCCCCGAGGGCCGGGGTAGAGACCCAGTACTTC.

The chain carries TRBV27 and TRBJ2-1; a possible D gene is TRBD2 (6 bases). The V and J ends lost 1 base and 10 bases respectively, with 8 bases between them. The CDR3 extends over 12 amino acids. The germline V gene has CDR1 MNHEY and CDR2 SMNVEV (reference sequence). The CDR3, as DNA: TGTGCCAGCAGTTTATGGGGGGAGGAGCAGTTCTTC. This gives the protein CASSLWGEEQFF.